This T cell receptor (beta chain) was recovered during a study of blood T cell repertoires in COVID-19. Measured with immunoSEQ multiplex PCR; TCRdb has only the in-frame clones, and not every one. Among roughly 140,000 clones listed, around 84% were seen once. There are 14 residues in the CDR3. Germline V gene sequence: CDR1 SGHRS, CDR2 YFSETQ. The V end lost 0 bases, the J end lost 4 bases, and 8 bases lay between the germline ends. The source of this sequence is a man in his fifties or sixties with active or convalescent COVID-19. This chain links TRBV5-1 with TRBJ1-3; D may be TRBD1 (5 bases). The sequenced sample consisted of peripheral blood. In DNA, the CDR3 is TGCGCCAGCAGCTTGGGACAGAAAGGAAACACCATATATTTT. Protein sequence: CASSLGQKGNTIYF.